This record looks at one T cell receptor beta chain sequence and its context. In germline, CDR1 is LGHNA, CDR2 YSLEER. There are 16 residues in the CDR3. V shed 2 bases, J shed 5 bases, and the junction held 7 bases outside the gene matches. This sample is drawn from a study of response to subunit inactivated influenza vaccine. Via MiXCR, TCRdb re-called the RT-PCR reads, giving one row per CDR3 protein. The sample has roughly 150,000 distinct CDR3 sequences, 9.5% to 13% seen once. The V and J genes are TRBV4-3 and TRBJ2-2; 8 bases align to TRBD2. This clonotype was sampled from a man aged 45-65 years who received an inactivated influenza vaccine. The sample here was non-naive T cells sorted from PBMCs, taken 40 to 50 days after vaccination. The CDR3 protein is CASSQIAGGGTGELFF. CDR3 sequence (DNA): TGCGCCAGCAGCCAAATCGCGGGAGGAGGGACCGGGGAGCTGTTTTTT.